Given below is one TCR beta chain in context. The specificity of this receptor is unknown. No clone much larger than this one lies a single base away; base qualities are absent. Libraries were prepared through the immunoSEQ multiplex PCR assay. A mixture of 60 forward primers for TCR Vbeta segments and 13 reverse primers for TCR Jbeta segments was used in the multiplex PCR. The CDR3 region of rearranged TCR beta genes was amplified from genomic DNA by a multiplex PCR assay. The Illumina HiSeq System was used to sequence the amplified TCR beta libraries as 87-base-pair reads. The authors' analysis ran thus. Across the 640 or so repertoires, a later analysis counted about 81 million unique TCR beta chains, around 11 million of which were shared by at least two donors. Raw reads were error-corrected and collapsed into unique sequences with a nearest-neighbor algorithm that merged closely related sequences to remove PCR and sequencing errors. V, D and J gene segments were assigned by aligning CDR3 sequences to IMGT reference sequences. For a sequence to be retained, a match of at least six nucleotides to both a V gene segment and a J gene segment was required. Rearrangements were called productive when the CDR3 lacked stop codons and stayed in frame with V and J; all others were non-productive. CDR3 was defined by IMGT convention, running from the second conserved V-encoded cysteine to the conserved J-encoded phenylalanine. In an earlier analysis of around 640 of the donors, sequences lacking an unambiguous match to a single V gene segment were excluded. In an earlier analysis of about 590 of the donors, a V segment was called functional when productive rearrangements were above 56.7%, and segregating when the standard deviation between donors exceeded 5%. A statistical classification framework was built to diagnose cytomegalovirus status from the catalog of TCR beta chain sequences. In a later analysis, TCR nucleotide sequences were compared against IMGT/GENE-DB human TR gene sequences so that V and J genes could be assigned. A later analysis assigned CDR3 sequences and most-parsimonious VDJ recombination scenarios with the TCRdist pipeline. In a later analysis, each TCR beta chain was defined by its CDR3 amino acid sequence together with its V-gene family, and reads lacking a unique V-gene family were excluded. In a later analysis, 500 to 700 highly shared, low-generation-probability nucleotide sequences were removed to address suspected cross-contamination and a sequencing artifact. For each public chain, a later analysis derived a clonal expansion index from normalized ranks of inferred template counts within each repertoire. A later analysis computed generation probabilities with a VDJ recombination model fitted to out-of-frame rearrangements, and checked the results against IGoR. A later analysis scored TCR-TCR, TCR-HLA and TCR-CMV co-occurrence with hypergeometric tests, applying a repertoire-size bias correction to TCR pairs. In a later analysis, false discovery rates were estimated by permuting HLA or CMV assignments 20 times. In a later analysis, co-occurring TCRs were grouped using DBSCAN, and TCRdist sequence similarity was added for clustering within HLA-allele-positive subsets. Repertoires with fewer than 30,000 or more than 120,000 public chains were left out of co-occurrence clustering, as were five repertoires with anomalous nucleotide sharing. TCRdb provides this immuneACCESS table in a form limited to in-frame rearrangements. Some clones are lacking; in checked studies, under half of them reflect an unresolved V gene, and why the rest are absent is not known. That table furnishes V, J and clone size, whereas the DNA furnished D and trimming. The sample table holds about 170,000 clones, of which roughly 60% were seen once. Under 3% of the sample lies in the top ten.

Via the germline V gene, CDR1 is SNHLY and CDR2 FYNNEI. Trimmed from V: 2 bases; trimmed from J: 7 bases; junction bases lacking a gene match: 13. The CDR3 measures 17 amino acids from cysteine to phenylalanine. The CDR3 DNA has 51 bases and is translated from base 1. The cohort consisted of some 730 healthy bone marrow donors. All cohort members were sampled while nominally healthy, although unrecorded immune exposures were likely present. The donor was CMV seronegative and was included in the group of about 400 seronegative cohort members. Every donor gave a peripheral blood sample, and the peripheral blood mononuclear cells from that sample were used for TCR beta sequencing. Genomic DNA extraction from the blood cell samples was performed with the Qiagen DNeasy Blood Extraction Kit. This sample is drawn from a study of cytomegalovirus exposure and HLA in healthy donors (TCRdb year 2017). Study-wide context: An earlier analysis of several hundred of the donors reported approximately 290 Gb of sequence data and 100 million to 130 million unique TCR beta sequences from 150 million to 200 million T cells. An early release covering roughly 600 HLA-typed donors comprised approximately 300 gigabases of sequencing data and around 85 million unique TCR sequences. The genetic ancestry cluster associated with self-reported Caucasian donors included about four fifths of the approximately 430 genotyped donors. The study was designed to test whether signatures of past pathogen exposure could be identified by cataloging public T cell receptors. The T cell repertoires of some 670 subjects were profiled by immunosequencing and related to cytomegalovirus serostatus. A separate validation cohort of over 95 different subjects was used in addition to the 666-subject first cohort. High-throughput TCR immunosequencing, statistical association of individual TCRs with disease status, and machine learning were combined to predict cytomegalovirus infection status. A later analysis re-analyzed previously published TCR beta repertoires from approximately 700 donors and added high-resolution HLA genotyping to study TCR occurrence patterns. Rather than drawing on any new phenotypic data, the later analysis identified candidate immune exposures from TCR beta sequences and the way those sequences occurred across donors. An earlier analysis of 450 to 750 of the donors used high-throughput TCR beta sequencing to judge whether each TCR beta V gene segment behaved as functional or pseudogenic. Donor age, sex, ethnicity and CMV serostatus were compiled alongside the repertoire data. A later genetic analysis used genome-wide SNP genotypes for about 60% of the roughly 670 donors, treating that subset as a discovery cohort. Every discovery cohort repertoire had been produced on one sequencing platform. HLA typing covered class I and class II loci at four-digit resolution. The number of donors typed differed by locus, with about 629-640 for A, B, C, DRB1 and DQB1, 522 for DQA1, 600 to 610 for DPA1, and over 400 for DPB1. Because of strong linkage in the cohort, four to six DR-DQ haplotypes were treated as single units for association and clustering. On average, about 240,000 unique TCR beta nucleotide sequences were sequenced per donor among fewer than 500 genotyped donors of the cohort, with roughly 18% of those sequences being non-productive.

Beyond this particular receptor, the publication reports: The sequencing pipeline was judged likely to have produced a cluster of highly shared sequence variants as a technical artifact. The presence/absence analyses assumed that sequencing depth was roughly uniform across donors, and that assumption may not be true. According to a later analysis, most CMV-associated TCR beta chains appeared to be HLA-restricted, and the HLA associations seemed to be driven largely by CMV exposure. The authors suggested that the approach could potentially be extended to other disease states and immunological phenotypes. A further reported finding was that TCR beta sequences accurately predicted the HLA-A and HLA-B alleles for most subjects in the first cohort. Assigning TCR associations to individual alleles was difficult when HLA alleles, especially DR and DQ, strongly co-occurred. A later analysis associated 16,951 TCR beta sequences with specific HLA alleles at a false discovery rate of 0.05. A later analysis reported that several top co-occurrence clusters appeared linked to parvovirus B19, influenza, CMV and Epstein-Barr virus. This cohort had only TCR beta chains sequenced, and the lack of alpha or paired-chain data limited which features could be detected. In a later analysis, TCR association rates were found to vary across HLA loci, with the most associated TCRs seen for DRB1 alleles and the fewest for HLA-C alleles. While some public TCRs were present in many individuals, most TCR sequences turned up only very rarely across donors. Some 16 rarely observed V segments, including chromosome 9 orphons, were excluded from the earlier analysis of several hundred of the donors because counts were too low. Some IMGT-functional V segments, including TRBV6-2 and TRBV6-3, could not be distinguished by the 87-base-pair reads and were therefore excluded. V-gene and J-gene trimming of TCR beta chains was associated with a missense DCLRE1C variant in a later genetic analysis, and the association was replicated in an independent cohort. Because HLA typing was unavailable for some donors at each locus, only the typed subset was used in association tests. In an earlier analysis of around 500 of the donors, most TCR beta V segments appeared in productive rearrangements about 87% or about 30% of the time, broadly matching IMGT annotations. Linkage disequilibrium might explain the correlated functional status among segregating V segments, but an unknown experimental factor could not be ruled out. A total of fewer than 200 TCR beta chains were listed by the study as associated with cytomegalovirus. In a later genetic analysis, fewer N-insertions in productive TCRs were reported among donors in an Asian-associated ancestry cluster than the roughly 700-donor mean. Three of the identified cytomegalovirus-associated TCR beta chains were confirmed in vitro to be specific for cytomegalovirus antigens. The classifier was reported to diagnose cytomegalovirus status with high specificity and sensitivity in both the original and validation cohorts. A later analysis found that HLA-associated TCR beta chains were more clonally expanded and had lower generation probabilities than equally common non-associated chains. For the cohort, immune exposure information was limited to CMV serostatus.

The TCR originated in a man aged 35 to 55 in good health and CMV-seronegative. The chain employs TRBV2 and TRBJ1-4; the junction holds 7 bases that match TRBD1. The sequenced material came from PBMCs. The nucleotide sequence reads TGTGCCAGCAGTGAATTTGGGGACAGCCAATGGGGTGAAAAACTGTTTTTT. The encoded protein is CASSEFGDSQWGEKLFF. This CDR3, with the reference TRBV2 and TRBJ1-4 proteins standing in past its ends, gives the full variable domain EPEVTQTPSHQVTQMGQEVILRCVPISNHLYFYWYRQILGQKVEFLVSFYNNEISEKSEIFDDQFSVERPDGSNFTLKIRSTKLEDSAMYFCASSEFGDSQWGEKLFFGSGTQLSVL.